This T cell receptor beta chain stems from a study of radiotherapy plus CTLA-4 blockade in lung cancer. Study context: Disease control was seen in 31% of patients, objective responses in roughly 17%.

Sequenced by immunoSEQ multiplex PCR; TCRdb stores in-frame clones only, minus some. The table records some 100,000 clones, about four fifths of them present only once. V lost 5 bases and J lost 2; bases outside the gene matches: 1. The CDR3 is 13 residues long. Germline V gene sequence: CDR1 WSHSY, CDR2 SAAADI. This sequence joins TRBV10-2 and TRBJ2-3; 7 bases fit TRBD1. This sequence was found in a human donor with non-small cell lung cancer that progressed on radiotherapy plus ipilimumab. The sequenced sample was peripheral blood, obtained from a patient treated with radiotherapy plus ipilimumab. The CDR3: CASSTGDTDTQYF. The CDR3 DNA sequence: TGCGCCAGCAGTACAGGGGACACAGATACGCAGTATTTT.